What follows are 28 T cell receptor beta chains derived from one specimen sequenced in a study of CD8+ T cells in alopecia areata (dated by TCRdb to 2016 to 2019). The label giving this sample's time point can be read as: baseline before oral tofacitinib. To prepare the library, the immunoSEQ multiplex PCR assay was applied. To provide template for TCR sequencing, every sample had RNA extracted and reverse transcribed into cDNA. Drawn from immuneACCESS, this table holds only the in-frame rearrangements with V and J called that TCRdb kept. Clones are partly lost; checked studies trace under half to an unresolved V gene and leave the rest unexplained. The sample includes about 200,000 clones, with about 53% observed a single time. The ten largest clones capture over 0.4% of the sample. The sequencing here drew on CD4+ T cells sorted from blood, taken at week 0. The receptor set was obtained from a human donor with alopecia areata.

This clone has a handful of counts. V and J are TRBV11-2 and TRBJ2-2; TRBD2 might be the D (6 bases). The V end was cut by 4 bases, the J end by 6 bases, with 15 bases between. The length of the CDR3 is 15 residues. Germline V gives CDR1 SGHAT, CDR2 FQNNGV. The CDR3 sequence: CASSSQRVGSGELFF. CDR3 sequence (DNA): TGTGCCAGCAGCTCTCAGCGGGTGGGGTCCGGGGAGCTGTTTTTT.

CDR3 loop: CASSSGTGSGEQYF. The CDR3 nucleotides read TGTGCCAGCAGCTCAGGGACAGGGTCGGGAGAGCAGTACTTC. This chain connects TRBV7-3 to TRBJ2-7; 9 nucleotides agree with TRBD1. Unmatched junction bases numbered 8, after V lost 4 bases and J lost 7 bases. Germline assignment: CDR1 SGHTA and CDR2 FQGTGA. The CDR3 extends over 14 amino acids.

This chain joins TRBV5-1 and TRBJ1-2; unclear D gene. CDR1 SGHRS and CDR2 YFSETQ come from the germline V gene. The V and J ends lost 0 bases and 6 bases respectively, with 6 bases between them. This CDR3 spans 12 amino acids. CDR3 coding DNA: TGCGCCAGCAGCTTGGCAAGCGATGGCTACACCTTC. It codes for CASSLASDGYTF.

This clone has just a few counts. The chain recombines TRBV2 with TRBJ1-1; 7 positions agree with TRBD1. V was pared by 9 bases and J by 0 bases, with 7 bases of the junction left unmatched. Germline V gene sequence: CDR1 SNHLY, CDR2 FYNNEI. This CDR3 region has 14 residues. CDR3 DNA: TGTGCCAGTACCGACAGGGACATGAACACTGAAGCTTTCTTT. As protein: CASTDRDMNTEAFF.

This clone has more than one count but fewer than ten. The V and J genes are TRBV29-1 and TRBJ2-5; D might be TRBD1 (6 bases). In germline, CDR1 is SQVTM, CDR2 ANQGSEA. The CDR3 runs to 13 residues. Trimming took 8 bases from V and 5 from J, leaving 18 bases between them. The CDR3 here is CSFQSQGFETQYF. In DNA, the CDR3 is TGCAGCTTCCAGTCCCAGGGGTTTGAGACCCAGTACTTC.

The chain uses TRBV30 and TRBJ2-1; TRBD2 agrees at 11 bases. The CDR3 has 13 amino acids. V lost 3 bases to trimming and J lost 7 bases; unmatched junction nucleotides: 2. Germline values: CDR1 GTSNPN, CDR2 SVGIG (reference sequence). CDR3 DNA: TGTGCCTGGAGGGGACTAGCGGAGAATGAGCAGTTCTTC. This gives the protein CAWRGLAENEQFF.

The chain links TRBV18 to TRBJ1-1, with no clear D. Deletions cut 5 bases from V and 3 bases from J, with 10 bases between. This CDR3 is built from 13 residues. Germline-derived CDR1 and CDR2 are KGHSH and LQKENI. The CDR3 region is CASSTGLDTEAFF. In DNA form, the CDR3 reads TGTGCCAGCTCAACCGGGCTGGACACTGAAGCTTTCTTT.

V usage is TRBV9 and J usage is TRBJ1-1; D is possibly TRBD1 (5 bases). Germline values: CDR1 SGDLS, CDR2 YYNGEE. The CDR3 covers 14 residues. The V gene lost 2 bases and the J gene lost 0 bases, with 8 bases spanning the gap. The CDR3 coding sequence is TGTGCCAGCAGCGTTCGGGGGGTGAACACTGAAGCTTTCTTT. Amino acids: CASSVRGVNTEAFF.

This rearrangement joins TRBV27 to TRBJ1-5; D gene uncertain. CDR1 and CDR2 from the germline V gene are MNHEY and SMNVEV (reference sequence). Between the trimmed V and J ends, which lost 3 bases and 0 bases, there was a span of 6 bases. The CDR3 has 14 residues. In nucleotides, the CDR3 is TGTGCCAGCAGTTTTCTAGATAGCAATCAGCCCCAGCATTTT. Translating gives CASSFLDSNQPQHF.

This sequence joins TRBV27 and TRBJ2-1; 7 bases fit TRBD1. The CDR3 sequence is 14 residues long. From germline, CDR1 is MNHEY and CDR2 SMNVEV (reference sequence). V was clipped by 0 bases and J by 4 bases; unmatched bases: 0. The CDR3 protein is CASSLSGQYNEQFF. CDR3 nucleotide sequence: TGTGCCAGCAGTTTATCGGGACAGTACAATGAGCAGTTCTTC.

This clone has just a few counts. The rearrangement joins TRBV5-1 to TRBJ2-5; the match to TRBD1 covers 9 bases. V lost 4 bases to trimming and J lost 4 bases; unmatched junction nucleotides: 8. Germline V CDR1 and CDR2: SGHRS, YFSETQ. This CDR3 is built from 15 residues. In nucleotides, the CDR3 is TGCGCCAGCAGCGCATCGGACAGGGGCGCAGAGACCCAGTACTTC. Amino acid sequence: CASSASDRGAETQYF. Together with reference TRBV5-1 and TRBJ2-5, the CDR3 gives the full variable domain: KAGVTQTPRYLIKTRGQQVTLSCSPISGHRSVSWYQQTPGQGLQFLFEYFSETQRNKGNFPGRFSGRQFSNSRSEMNVSTLELGDSALYLCASSASDRGAETQYFGPGTRLLVL.

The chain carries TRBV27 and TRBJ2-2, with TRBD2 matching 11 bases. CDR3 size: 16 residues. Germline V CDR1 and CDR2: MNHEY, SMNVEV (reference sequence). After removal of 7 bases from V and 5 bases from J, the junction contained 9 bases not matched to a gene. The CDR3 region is CASTFGASGGTGELFF. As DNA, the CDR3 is TGTGCCAGCACTTTCGGGGCTAGCGGGGGGACCGGGGAGCTGTTTTTT.

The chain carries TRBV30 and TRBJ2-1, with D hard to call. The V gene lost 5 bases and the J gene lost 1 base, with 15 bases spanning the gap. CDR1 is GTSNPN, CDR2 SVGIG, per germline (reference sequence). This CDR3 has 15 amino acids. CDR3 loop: CAWARSRPSYNEQFF. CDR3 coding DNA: TGTGCCTGGGCAAGGAGCCGCCCATCCTACAATGAGCAGTTCTTC.

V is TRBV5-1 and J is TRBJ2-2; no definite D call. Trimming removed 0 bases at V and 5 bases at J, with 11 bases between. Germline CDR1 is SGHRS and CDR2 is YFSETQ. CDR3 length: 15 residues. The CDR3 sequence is CASSLVPGTTGELFF. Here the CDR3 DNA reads TGCGCCAGCAGCTTGGTTCCAGGAACGACCGGGGAGCTGTTTTTT.

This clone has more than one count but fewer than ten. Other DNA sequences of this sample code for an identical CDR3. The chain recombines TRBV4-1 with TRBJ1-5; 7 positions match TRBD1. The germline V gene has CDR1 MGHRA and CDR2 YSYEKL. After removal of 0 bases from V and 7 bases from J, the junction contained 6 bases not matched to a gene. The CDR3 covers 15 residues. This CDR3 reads CASSQEGQGDQPQHF. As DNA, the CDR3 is TGCGCCAGCAGCCAAGAAGGGCAGGGGGACCAGCCCCAGCATTTT.

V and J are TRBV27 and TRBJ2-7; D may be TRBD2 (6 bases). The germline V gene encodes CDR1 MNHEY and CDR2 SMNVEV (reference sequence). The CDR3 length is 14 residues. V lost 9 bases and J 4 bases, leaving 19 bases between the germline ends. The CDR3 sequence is CASSIGGLVYEQYF. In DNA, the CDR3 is TGTGCCAGTTCCATCGGGGGACTCGTATACGAGCAGTACTTC.

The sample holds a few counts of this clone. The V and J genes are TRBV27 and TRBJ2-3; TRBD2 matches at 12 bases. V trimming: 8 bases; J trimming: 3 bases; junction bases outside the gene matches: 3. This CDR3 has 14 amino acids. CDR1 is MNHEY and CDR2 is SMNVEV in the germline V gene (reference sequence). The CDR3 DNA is TGTGCCAGCCGGACTAGCGGGGCGACAGATACGCAGTATTTT. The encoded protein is CASRTSGATDTQYF.

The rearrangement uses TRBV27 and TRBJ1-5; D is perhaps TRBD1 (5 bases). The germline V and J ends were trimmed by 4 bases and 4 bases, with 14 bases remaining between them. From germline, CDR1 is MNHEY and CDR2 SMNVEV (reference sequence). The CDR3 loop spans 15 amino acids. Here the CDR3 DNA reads TGTGCCAGCAGTTCCATGGACACACCTAATCAGCCCCAGCATTTT. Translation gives CASSSMDTPNQPQHF.

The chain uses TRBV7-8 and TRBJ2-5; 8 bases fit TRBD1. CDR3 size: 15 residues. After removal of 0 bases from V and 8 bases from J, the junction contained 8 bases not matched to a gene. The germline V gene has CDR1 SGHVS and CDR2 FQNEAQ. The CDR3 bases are TGTGCCAGCAGCTTAGCGTCGCAGGGGGCTCGCACCCAGTACTTC. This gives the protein CASSLASQGARTQYF.

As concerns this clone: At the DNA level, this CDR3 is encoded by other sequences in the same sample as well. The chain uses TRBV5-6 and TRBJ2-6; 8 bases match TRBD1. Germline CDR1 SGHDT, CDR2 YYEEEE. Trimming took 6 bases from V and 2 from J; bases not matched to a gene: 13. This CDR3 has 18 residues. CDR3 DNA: TGTGCCAGCACCCCGCTTAGGACAGGGCTTACTGGGGCCAACGTCCTGACTTTC. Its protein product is CASTPLRTGLTGANVLTF.

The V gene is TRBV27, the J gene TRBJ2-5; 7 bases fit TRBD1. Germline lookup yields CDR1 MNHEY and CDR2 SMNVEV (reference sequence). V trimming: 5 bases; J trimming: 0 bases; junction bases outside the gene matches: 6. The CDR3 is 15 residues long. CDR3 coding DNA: TGTGCCAGCAGTACCCGGACAGGCAACCAAGAGACCCAGTACTTC. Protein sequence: CASSTRTGNQETQYF.

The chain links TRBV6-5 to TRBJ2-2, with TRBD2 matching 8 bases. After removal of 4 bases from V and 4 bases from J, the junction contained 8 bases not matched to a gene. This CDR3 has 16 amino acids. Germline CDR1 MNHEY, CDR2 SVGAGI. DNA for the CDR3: TGTGCCAGCAGTTTATTAGCGGGGATAAGCACCGGGGAGCTGTTTTTT. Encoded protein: CASSLLAGISTGELFF.

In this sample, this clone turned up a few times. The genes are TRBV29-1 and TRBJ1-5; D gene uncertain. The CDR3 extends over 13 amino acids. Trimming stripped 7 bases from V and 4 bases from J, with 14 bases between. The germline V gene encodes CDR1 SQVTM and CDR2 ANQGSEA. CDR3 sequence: CSARVRENQPQHF. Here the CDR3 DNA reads TGCAGCGCAAGGGTGAGGGAGAATCAGCCCCAGCATTTT.

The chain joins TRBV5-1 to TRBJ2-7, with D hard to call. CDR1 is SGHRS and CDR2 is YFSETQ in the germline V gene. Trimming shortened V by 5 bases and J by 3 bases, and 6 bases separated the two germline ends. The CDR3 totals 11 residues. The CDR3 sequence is CASRNLYEQYF. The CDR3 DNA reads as TGCGCCAGCAGGAATCTCTACGAGCAGTACTTC. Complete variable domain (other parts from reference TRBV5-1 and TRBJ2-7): KAGVTQTPRYLIKTRGQQVTLSCSPISGHRSVSWYQQTPGQGLQFLFEYFSETQRNKGNFPGRFSGRQFSNSRSEMNVSTLELGDSALYLCASRNLYEQYFGPGTRLTVT.

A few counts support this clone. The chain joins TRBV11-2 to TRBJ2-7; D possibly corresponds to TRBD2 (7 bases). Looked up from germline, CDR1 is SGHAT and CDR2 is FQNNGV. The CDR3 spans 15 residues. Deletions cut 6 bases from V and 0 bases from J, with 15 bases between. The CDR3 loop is CASSHTGGPSYEQYF. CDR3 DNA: TGTGCCAGCAGTCACACGGGGGGCCCCTCCTACGAGCAGTACTTC.

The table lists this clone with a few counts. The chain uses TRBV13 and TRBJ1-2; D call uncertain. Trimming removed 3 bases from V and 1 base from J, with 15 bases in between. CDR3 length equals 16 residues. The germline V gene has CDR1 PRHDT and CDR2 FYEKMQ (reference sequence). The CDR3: CASSLGGRSLNYGYTF. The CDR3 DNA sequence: TGTGCCAGCAGCTTGGGCGGTAGGAGCCTTAACTATGGCTACACCTTC. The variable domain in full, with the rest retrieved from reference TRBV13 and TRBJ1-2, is AAGVIQSPRHLIKEKRETATLKCYPIPRHDTVYWYQQGPGQDPQFLISFYEKMQSDKGSIPDRFSAQQFSDYHSELNMSSLELGDSALYFCASSLGGRSLNYGYTFGSGTRLTVV.

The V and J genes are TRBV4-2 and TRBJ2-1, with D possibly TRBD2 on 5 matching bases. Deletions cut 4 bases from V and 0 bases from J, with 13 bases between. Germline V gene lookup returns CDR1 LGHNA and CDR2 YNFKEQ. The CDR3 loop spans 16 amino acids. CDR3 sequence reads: CASSPYSAGSYNEQFF. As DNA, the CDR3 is TGTGCCAGCAGCCCCTACTCGGCGGGCTCCTACAATGAGCAGTTCTTC.

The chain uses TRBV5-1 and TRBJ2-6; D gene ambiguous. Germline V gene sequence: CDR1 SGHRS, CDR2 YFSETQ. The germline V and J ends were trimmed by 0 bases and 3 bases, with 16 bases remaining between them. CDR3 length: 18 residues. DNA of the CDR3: TGCGCCAGCAGCTTGGTGCTTGCCTCGAACTTTGGGGCCAACGTCCTGACTTTC. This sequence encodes CASSLVLASNFGANVLTF.